This passage covers 2 T cell receptor beta chains from one sample sequenced in a study of CD8 T cells in ankylosing spondylitis. Study results and caveats: Typical of ankylosing spondylitis blood, it appeared, was a TCR beta motif of eight highly homologous variants.

One entry per CDR3 protein results from TCRdb running MiXCR on the 5' RACE reads. The sample lists fewer than 550,000 distinct CDR3 sequences, approximately 5% occurring once. Antigens for these TCRs are unknown. Sample: blood, either unsorted or a sorted T cell fraction (not recorded which). The receptor set was obtained from a male donor with ankylosing spondylitis.

The sample holds many counts of this clonotype. J is TRBJ2-7 and V is TRBV5-1; D is uncertain. The V end lost 0 bases, the J end lost 7 bases, and 14 bases lay between the germline ends. This CDR3 region has 14 residues. Per the germline V gene, CDR1 is SGHRS and CDR2 is YFSETQ. As DNA, the CDR3 is TGCGCCAGCAGCTTGGTGACACGTTTGGGGGAGCAGTACTTC. This translates into CASSLVTRLGEQYF.

This clonotype was found many times. V usage is TRBV7-2 and J usage is TRBJ1-5; D gene uncertain. V shed 5 bases and J shed 1 base, with 12 bases lying between them. The V gene's germline CDR1 is SGHTA and CDR2 FQGNSA. This CDR3 is 15 amino acids long. In DNA form, the CDR3 reads TGTGCCAGCAGCAGTGGTCAGGCCAGCAATCAGCCCCAGCATTTT. This translates into CASSSGQASNQPQHF.